This is a list of T cell receptor beta chains from one sample in a study of control samples from healthy donors and cancer patients. Here immunoSEQ multiplex PCR was the method, and the copy in TCRdb shows in-frame clones only, minus some. The repertoire holds about 98,000 clones, with about 80% as singletons. The material sequenced was blood. The source is a woman between 25 and 40 years old in good health. Both conserved end residues are part of each CDR3. Fields, in order: V gene, J gene, CDR3 length, CDR3 protein.

>TRBV18|TRBJ1-1|16
CASSPDLGRMNTEAFF
>TRBV5-1|TRBJ2-2|16
CARRRQGAPKHRGAVF
>TRBV7-2|TRBJ2-7|13
CASSLEGEDEQYF
>TRBV7-2|TRBJ2-3|14
CASSLGLAGDTQYF
>TRBV30|TRBJ1-1|15
CAWCSGHFMNTEAFF
>TRBV30|TRBJ1-5|15
CAWSGRGNWNQPQHF
>TRBV10-3|TRBJ2-7|16
CATAPAAGLTSYEQYF
>TRBV3-1/TRBV3-2|TRBJ2-7|14
CASSQVRSAYEQYF
>TRBV27|TRBJ2-1|15
CASSLEGIAYNEQFF
>TRBV6-2/TRBV6-3|TRBJ2-3|15
CASSYSDRNVDTQYF
>TRBV19|TRBJ1-5|16
CASSISGRGSNQPQHF
>TRBV29-1|TRBJ2-3|18
CSVEALPRQGSSTDTQYF
>TRBV10-1|TRBJ2-5|15
CASSSGQGIFETQYF
>TRBV9|TRBJ2-3|18
CASSPSGWGSGSTDTQYF
>TRBV19|TRBJ2-6|19
CASSMDWARGGSGANVLTF
>TRBV6-1|TRBJ2-5|12
CASSEIQETQYF